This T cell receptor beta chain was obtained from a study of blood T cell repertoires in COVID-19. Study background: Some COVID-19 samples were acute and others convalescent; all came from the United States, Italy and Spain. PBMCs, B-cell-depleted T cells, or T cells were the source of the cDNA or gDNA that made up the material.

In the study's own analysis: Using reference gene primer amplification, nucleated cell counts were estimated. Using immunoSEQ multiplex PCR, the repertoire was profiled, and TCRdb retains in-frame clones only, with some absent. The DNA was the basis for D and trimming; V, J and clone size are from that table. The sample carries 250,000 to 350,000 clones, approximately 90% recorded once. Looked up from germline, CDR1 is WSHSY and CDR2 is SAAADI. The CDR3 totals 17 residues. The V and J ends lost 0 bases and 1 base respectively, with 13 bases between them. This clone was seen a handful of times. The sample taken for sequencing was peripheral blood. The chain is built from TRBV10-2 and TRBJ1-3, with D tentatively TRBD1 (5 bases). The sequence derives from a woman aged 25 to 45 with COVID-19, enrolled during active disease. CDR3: CASSESGQAWSGNTIYF. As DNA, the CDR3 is TGCGCCAGCAGTGAGTCGGGGCAGGCATGGTCTGGAAACACCATATATTTT.